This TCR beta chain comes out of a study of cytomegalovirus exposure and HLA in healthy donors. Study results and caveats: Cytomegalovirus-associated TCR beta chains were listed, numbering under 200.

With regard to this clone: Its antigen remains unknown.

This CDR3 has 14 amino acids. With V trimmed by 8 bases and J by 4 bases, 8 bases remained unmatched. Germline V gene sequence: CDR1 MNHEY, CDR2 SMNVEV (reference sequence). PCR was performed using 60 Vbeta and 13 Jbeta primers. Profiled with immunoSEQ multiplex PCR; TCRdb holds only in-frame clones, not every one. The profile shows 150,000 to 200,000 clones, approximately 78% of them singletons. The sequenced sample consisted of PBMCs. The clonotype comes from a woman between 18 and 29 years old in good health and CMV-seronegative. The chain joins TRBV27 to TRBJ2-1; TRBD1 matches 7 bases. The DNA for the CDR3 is TGTGCCAGCCGAGACAGGGTCGTGTACAATGAGCAGTTCTTC. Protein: CASRDRVVYNEQFF.